These 7 T cell receptor beta chains were all obtained from the same sample, sequenced in a study of neurological immune-mediated disorders. TCRdb itself ran the 5' RACE reads through MiXCR, one entry per CDR3 protein. The sample comprises tens of thousands of distinct CDR3 sequences, just over 2.5% of which are singletons, and over 0.95% rests with the top ten. Material for sequencing was PBMCs. The receptors were gathered from a woman in her twenties or thirties with multiple sclerosis.

This clonotype was seen ten or more times. The V and J genes are TRBV7-6 and TRBJ1-1; D gene uncertain. Germline V gene data show CDR1 as SGHVS and CDR2 as FNYEAQ. The CDR3 sequence is 15 residues long. The V end lost 5 bases, the J end lost 0 bases, and 13 bases lay between the germline ends. CDR3 region: CASSLSPVMNTEAFF. CDR3 in DNA: TGTGCCAGCAGCCTTAGTCCGGTAATGAACACTGAAGCTTTCTTT.

This clonotype was recorded at least ten times. This sequence joins TRBV28 and TRBJ2-7, with unresolved D. Germline lookup yields CDR1 MDHEN and CDR2 SYDVKM. This CDR3 contains 11 residues. The V gene lost 3 bases and the J gene lost 3 bases, with 3 bases spanning the gap. The CDR3 sequence: CASSFNYEQYF. In nucleotides, the CDR3 is TGTGCCAGCAGTTTTAACTACGAGCAGTACTTC.

This clonotype was seen at least ten times. This chain uses TRBV18 with TRBJ2-1; 8 nucleotides match TRBD1. Per the germline V gene, CDR1 is KGHSH and CDR2 is LQKENI. Unmatched junction bases numbered 3, after V lost 5 bases and J lost 6 bases. The CDR3 is 13 amino acids. CDR3 loop: CASSSGQGNEQFF. CDR3 nucleotides: TGTGCCAGCTCATCAGGACAGGGCAATGAGCAGTTCTTC.

In the case of this clonotype: At one boundary the junction diverges from the germline segment, which might be a read error. The chain uses TRBV10-3 and TRBJ1-6; 9 bases are shared with TRBD1. This CDR3 has 14 amino acids. Germline loops: CDR1 ENHRY, CDR2 SYGVKD. The CDR3 DNA reads as TGTGCCACCGAATCCGGGACAGGGACGGCACCCCTCAACTTT. Its protein is CATESGTGTAPLNF.

In its sample, this clonotype was seen many times. This rearrangement joins TRBV19 to TRBJ2-3; no definite D call. The germline gives CDR1 LNHDA, CDR2 SQIVND (reference sequence). The CDR3 covers 17 residues. V lost 0 bases, J lost 0 bases, and 13 bases lay in between. DNA of the CDR3: TGTGCCAGTAGTATAGATCTGAGAGGTCCTAGCACAGATACGCAGTATTTT. It encodes CASSIDLRGPSTDTQYF.

This clonotype was recorded at least ten times. This rearrangement joins TRBV2 to TRBJ2-5; D is uncertain. V was cut by 1 base and J by 4 bases, with 10 bases left in between. Germline V lookup: CDR1 SNHLY, CDR2 FYNNEI. The CDR3 length is 14 residues. This chain's CDR3 is CASSEVPGGETQYF. The CDR3 DNA follows: TGTGCCAGCAGTGAAGTGCCAGGTGGAGAGACCCAGTACTTC.

This clonotype was seen a few times. This chain joins TRBV5-1 and TRBJ1-3; no reliable D call. The CDR3 sequence is 16 residues long. Trimming shortened V by 0 bases and J by 0 bases, and 10 bases separated the two germline ends. Germline CDR1 SGHRS, CDR2 YFSETQ. CDR3 in amino acids: CASSLAGGYSGNTIYF. CDR3 sequence (DNA): TGCGCCAGCAGCTTGGCCGGCGGATACTCTGGAAACACCATATATTTT. The variable domain in full, completed from reference TRBV5-1 and TRBJ1-3, reads KAGVTQTPRYLIKTRGQQVTLSCSPISGHRSVSWYQQTPGQGLQFLFEYFSETQRNKGNFPGRFSGRQFSNSRSEMNVSTLELGDSALYLCASSLAGGYSGNTIYFGEGSWLTVV.